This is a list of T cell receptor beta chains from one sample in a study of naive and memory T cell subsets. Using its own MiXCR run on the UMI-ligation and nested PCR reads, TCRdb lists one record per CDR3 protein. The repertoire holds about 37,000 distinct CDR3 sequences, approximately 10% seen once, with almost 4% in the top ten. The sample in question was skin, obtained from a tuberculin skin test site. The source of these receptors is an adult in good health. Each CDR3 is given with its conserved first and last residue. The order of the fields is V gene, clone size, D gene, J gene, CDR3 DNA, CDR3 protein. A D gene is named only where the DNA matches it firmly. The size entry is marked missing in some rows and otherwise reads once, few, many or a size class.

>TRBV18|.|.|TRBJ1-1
TGTGCCAGCTCACCCGATACAGGGAACACTGAAGCTTTCTTT
CASSPDTGNTEAFF
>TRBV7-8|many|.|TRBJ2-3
TGTGCCAGCAGCTTAGCGCGGGTAGTCGGAAGAGATACGCAGTATTTT
CASSLARVVGRDTQYF
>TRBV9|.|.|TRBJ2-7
TGTGCCAGCAGCGTAGCTCCCGGGCCTTCCTACGAGCAGTACTTC
CASSVAPGPSYEQYF
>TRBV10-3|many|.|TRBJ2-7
TGTGCCATCAGTGCTCCGGAATCCTACGAGCAGTACTTC
CAISAPESYEQYF
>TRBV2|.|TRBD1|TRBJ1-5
TGTGCCAGCAGGCTCGGACAGGGCACTTATAGCAATCAGCCCCAGCATTTT
CASRLGQGTYSNQPQHF
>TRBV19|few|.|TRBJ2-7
TGTGCCAGTAGTACTTACAGGACGGGGATATACGAGCAGTACTTC
CASSTYRTGIYEQYF
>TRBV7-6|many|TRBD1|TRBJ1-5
TGTGCCAGCAGCTTTGGCCCAGGGGGCAATAGCAATCAGCCCCAGCATTTT
CASSFGPGGNSNQPQHF
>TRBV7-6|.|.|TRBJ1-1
TGTGCCAGCAGGCAAGGGTTCGGAAGAACGAACACTGAAGCTTTCTTT
CASRQGFGRTNTEAFF
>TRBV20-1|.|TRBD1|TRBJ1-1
TGCAGTGCTAGAGTTGGAGGGCAGGGGGCTAGCGGAGCTTTCTTT
CSARVGGQGASGAFF
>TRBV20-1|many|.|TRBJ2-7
TGCAGTGCTGTACAGGGAAACGAGCAGTACTTC
CSAVQGNEQYF
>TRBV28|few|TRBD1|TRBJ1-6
TGTGCCAGCAGTTTATCAGGGGGCTTAAGGTCCCTCCACTTT
CASSLSGGLRSLHF
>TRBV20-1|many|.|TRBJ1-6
TGCAGTGCTAGCGACGGCTTAGGATCACCCCTCCACTTT
CSASDGLGSPLHF
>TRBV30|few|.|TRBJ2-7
TGTGCCTGGAGTGTACCCAGCTACGAGCAGTACTTC
CAWSVPSYEQYF
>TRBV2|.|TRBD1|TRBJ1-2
TGTGCCAGCTATACAAAATCGGGACAGGTGACCTATGGCTACACCTTC
CASYTKSGQVTYGYTF
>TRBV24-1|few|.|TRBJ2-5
TGTGCCACCAGTCGGATTGGGGGTCAAGAGACCCAGTACTTC
CATSRIGGQETQYF
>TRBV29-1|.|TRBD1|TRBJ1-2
TGCAGCGCCCGGACAGGGGGGGGCTATGGCTACACCTTC
CSARTGGGYGYTF
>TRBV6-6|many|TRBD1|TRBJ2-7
TGTGCCAGCACCTACTGGGACAGGACCTACGAGCAGTACTTC
CASTYWDRTYEQYF
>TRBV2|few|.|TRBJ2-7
TGTGCCAGCAGTGACTCGCGGCAGGGGCCGCGGTACTTC
CASSDSRQGPRYF
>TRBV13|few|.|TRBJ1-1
TGTGCCAGCAGCTTTGTTGAGGGTTTGCACACTGAAGCTTTCTTT
CASSFVEGLHTEAFF
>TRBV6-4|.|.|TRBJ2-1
TGTGCCAGCAGAGTCTCCTCCTCCTACAATGAGCAGTTCTTC
CASRVSSSYNEQFF
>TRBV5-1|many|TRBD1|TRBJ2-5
TGCGCCAGCAGCCTCGGGACAGCCCAAGAGACCCAGTACTTC
CASSLGTAQETQYF
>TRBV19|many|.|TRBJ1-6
TGTGCCAGTAAGATGCAGGGTGGACACTCACCCCTCCACTTT
CASKMQGGHSPLHF
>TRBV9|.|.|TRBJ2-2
TGTGCCAGCAGCGTAGGTCCGGGGTTGTACACCGGGGAGCTGTTTTTT
CASSVGPGLYTGELFF
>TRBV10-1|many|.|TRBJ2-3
TGCGCCAGCAGTGGGGGGGCCCTCACAGATACGCAGTATTTT
CASSGGALTDTQYF
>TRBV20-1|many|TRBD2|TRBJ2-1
TGCAGTGCTAGAGCCAAACTAGCGGGGGAGCAGTTCTTC
CSARAKLAGEQFF
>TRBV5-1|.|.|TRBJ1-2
TGCGCCAGCAACATACAGCCGACGAACTATGGCTACACCTTC
CASNIQPTNYGYTF
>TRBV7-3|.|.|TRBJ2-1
TGTGCCAGCAGCCTGGCGTGGAACGAGCAGTTCTTC
CASSLAWNEQFF